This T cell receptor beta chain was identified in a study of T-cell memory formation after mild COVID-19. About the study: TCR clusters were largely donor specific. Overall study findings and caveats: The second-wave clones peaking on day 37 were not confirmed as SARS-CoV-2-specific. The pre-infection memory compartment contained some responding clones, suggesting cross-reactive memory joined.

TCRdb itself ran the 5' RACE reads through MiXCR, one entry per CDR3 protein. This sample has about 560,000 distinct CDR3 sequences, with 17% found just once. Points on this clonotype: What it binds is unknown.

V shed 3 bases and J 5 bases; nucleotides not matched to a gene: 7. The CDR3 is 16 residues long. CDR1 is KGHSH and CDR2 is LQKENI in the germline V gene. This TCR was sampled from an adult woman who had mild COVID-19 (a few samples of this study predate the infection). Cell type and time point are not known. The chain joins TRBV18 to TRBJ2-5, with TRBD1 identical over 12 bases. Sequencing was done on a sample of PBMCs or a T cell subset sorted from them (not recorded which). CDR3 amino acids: CASSPLGQGAWETQYF. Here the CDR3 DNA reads TGTGCCAGCTCACCCCTGGGACAGGGGGCTTGGGAGACCCAGTACTTC.